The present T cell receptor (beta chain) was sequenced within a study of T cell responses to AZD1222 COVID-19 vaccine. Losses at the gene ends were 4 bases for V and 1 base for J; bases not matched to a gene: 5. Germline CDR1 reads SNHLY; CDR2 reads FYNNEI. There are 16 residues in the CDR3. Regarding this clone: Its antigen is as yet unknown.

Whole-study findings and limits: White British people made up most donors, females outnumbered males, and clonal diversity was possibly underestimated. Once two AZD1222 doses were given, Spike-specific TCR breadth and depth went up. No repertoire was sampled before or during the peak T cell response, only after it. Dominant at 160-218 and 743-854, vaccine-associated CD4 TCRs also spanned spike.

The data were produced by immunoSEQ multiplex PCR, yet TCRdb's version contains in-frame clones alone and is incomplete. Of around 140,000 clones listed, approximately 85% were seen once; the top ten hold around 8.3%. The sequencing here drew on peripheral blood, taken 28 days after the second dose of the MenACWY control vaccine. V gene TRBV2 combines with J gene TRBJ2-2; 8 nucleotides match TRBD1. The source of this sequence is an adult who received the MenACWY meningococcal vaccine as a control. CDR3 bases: TGTGCCAGCAGTGCCTGGACAGGGATGAACACCGGGGAGCTGTTTTTT. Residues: CASSAWTGMNTGELFF.